Below are 19 T cell receptor beta chains sequenced from a single sample in a study of CXCR3-negative and CXCR3-positive naive CD8 T cells. Regarding the study as a whole: Naive cells that were CXCR3-positive had more hydrophobic TRB CDR3s (compared with CXCR3-negative naive cells).

The TRB libraries of cDNA were built by UMI-labeled 5' RACE. TCRdb re-called the 5' RACE reads and shows each CDR3 protein once, DNA omitted. Its table lists about 89,000 distinct CDR3 sequences. No antigen has been assigned to these receptors. Sequencing was carried out using naive CXCR3+ CD8+ T cells from blood. The subset here: CD45RO-CCR7+CD27+CD95- naive CD8+ T cells expressing CXCR3 (TNR3+). The origin of the receptors is a human donor in good health. Some clones in this sample may be carry-over from other donors' samples.

The V call is TRBV7-8, the J call TRBJ2-2; TCRdb's D call of TRBD2 is untestable without DNA. Germline V gives CDR1 SGHVS, CDR2 FQNEAQ. The CDR3 length is 16 residues. This CDR3 is CASSLEIAASTGELFF.

The genes are TRBV6-5 and TRBJ2-3; absent DNA, TCRdb's TRBD2 call cannot be checked. Germline V lookup: CDR1 MNHEY, CDR2 SVGAGI. CDR3 length equals 14 residues. The chain's CDR3 is CASRLAHDADTQYF.

The chain is built from TRBV15 and TRBJ2-1. The germline CDR1 and CDR2 sequences are LNHNV and YYDKDF (reference sequence). The CDR3 is 13 amino acids. The CDR3 reads CATSRQRKDEQFF.

The rearrangement uses TRBV4-2 and TRBJ1-1; as DNA is missing, the TRBD1 call by TCRdb cannot be tested. The CDR3 is 14 residues long. Germline loops: CDR1 LGHNA, CDR2 YNFKEQ. CDR3 loop: CASSPSWGGTEAFF.

The rearrangement joins TRBV4-1 to TRBJ2-7; the D gene TCRdb calls, TRBD1, cannot be checked with no DNA. Germline loops: CDR1 MGHRA, CDR2 YSYEKL. The CDR3 covers 13 residues. This CDR3 is CASSTGQGYEQYF.

The rearrangement joins TRBV2 to TRBJ2-1; without DNA, the TCRdb call of TRBD1 cannot be checked. The CDR3 consists of 11 residues. CDR1 is SNHLY, CDR2 FYNNEI, per germline. CDR3 in amino acids: CAAHRANEQFF.

The rearrangement links TRBV4-3 to TRBJ1-1. Per the germline V gene, CDR1 is LGHNA and CDR2 is YSLEER. This CDR3 comprises 13 residues. CDR3 in amino acids: CASSQVGNTEAFF.

The gene calls are TRBV28 and TRBJ1-6; TCRdb lists TRBD1, though no DNA is available to test this call. CDR3 size: 14 residues. Germline loops: CDR1 MDHEN, CDR2 SYDVKM. Here the CDR3 reads CASSWDSLNSPLHF.

J is TRBJ2-6 and V is TRBV7-8. This CDR3 is 15 amino acids long. Per the germline V gene, CDR1 is SGHVS and CDR2 is FQNEAQ. The CDR3 sequence is CASSSSSSEANVLTF. Combining the CDR3 with reference TRBV7-8 and TRBJ2-6 gives the whole variable domain GAGVSQSPRYKVAKRGQDVALRCDPISGHVSLFWYQQALGQGPEFLTYFQNEAQLDKSGLPSDRFFAERPEGSVSTLKIQRTQQEDSAVYLCASSSSSSEANVLTFGAGSRLTVL.

The J gene is TRBJ2-1, the V gene TRBV29-1; the D call of TRBD1 rests on TCRdb alone, since no DNA is present to check it. This CDR3 region has 21 residues. Germline-derived CDR1 and CDR2 are SQVTM and ANQGSEA. CDR3 sequence: CSVEDLMDSTFERSSYNEQFF.

The rearrangement joins TRBV4-3 to TRBJ2-7; checking the TCRdb D call of TRBD1 is not possible without DNA. In germline, CDR1 is LGHNA, CDR2 YSLEER. This CDR3 has 15 residues. CDR3 loop: CASSQGTGVTYEQYF.

This chain connects TRBV4-3 to TRBJ2-7; TCRdb's D call, TRBD1, is unchecked because there is no DNA. CDR3 length equals 14 residues. Per the germline V gene, CDR1 is LGHNA and CDR2 is YSLEER. CDR3 residues: CASSQVRGLNEQYF.

The chain has TRBV7-8 and TRBJ2-7; TCRdb calls TRBD1, which cannot be checked without DNA. There are 15 residues in the CDR3. Germline loops: CDR1 SGHVS, CDR2 FQNEAQ. The CDR3 sequence: CASSPVDRVLNEQYF.

This chain links TRBV29-1 with TRBJ2-5; TCRdb returns TRBD1, unconfirmable since there is no DNA. The CDR3 totals 14 residues. CDR1 and CDR2 from the germline V gene are SQVTM and ANQGSEA. The CDR3 is CSVEGAEIGETQYF. Full variable domain (rest looked up from reference TRBV29-1 and TRBJ2-5): SAVISQKPSRDICQRGTSLTIQCQVDSQVTMMFWYRQQPGQSLTLIATANQGSEATYESGFVIDKFPISRPNLTFSTLTVSNMSPEDSSIYLCSVEGAEIGETQYFGPGTRLLVL.

The V and J genes are TRBV6-2 or TRBV6-3 and TRBJ2-7; checking the TCRdb D call of TRBD1 is not possible without DNA. Germline CDR1 MNHEY, CDR2 SVGEGT. The CDR3 has 14 amino acids. This CDR3 is CASSSPGQGEEQYF.

The chain links TRBV5-4 to TRBJ2-3; the D gene TCRdb calls, TRBD1, cannot be checked with no DNA. Germline V lookup: CDR1 SGHNT, CDR2 YYREEE (reference sequence). There are 16 residues in the CDR3. CDR3: CASSHLRQWDTDTQYF.

The gene calls are TRBV14 and TRBJ2-2; the TCRdb D gene call, TRBD1, has no DNA to confirm it. The CDR3 contains 15 residues. Germline CDR1 SGHDN, CDR2 FVKESK. CDR3: CASSHPGQGTGELFF.

The CDR3: CASSLRRRAGDNEQFF. The V gene is TRBV13, the J gene TRBJ2-1; lacking DNA, the TRBD1 call made by TCRdb goes unchecked. Per germline, CDR1 PRHDT and CDR2 FYEKMQ (reference sequence). This CDR3 spans 16 amino acids.

This rearrangement joins TRBV12-3 or TRBV12-4 to TRBJ1-5; lacking DNA, the TRBD1 call made by TCRdb goes unchecked. This CDR3 comprises 16 residues. The CDR3 protein is CASSSRDLGKNQPQHF.